This note documents a single TCR beta chain sequence. The specificity of this receptor is unknown. Qualities for individual bases were not recorded, and no much larger clone is one base off. According to the germline V gene, CDR1 reads SGDLS and CDR2 reads YYNGEE. Germline trimming: 4 bases from V, 4 bases from J; junction bases outside gene matches: 7. The CDR3, cysteine through phenylalanine, is 15 amino acids long. Solely the CDR3 DNA is kept, with 45 bases framed from the first base. The record originates from a study of blood T cell repertoires in COVID-19 (dated by TCRdb to 2018 to 2020). For the study in its entirety: Samples covering the acute and convalescent phases of COVID-19 were provided by collaborators in the United States, Italy and Spain. The material from the prospective study consisted of cDNA or gDNA derived from T cells, B-cell-depleted T cells, or PBMCs. Subjects who had been exposed to COVID-19, were actively infected with it, or had recovered from it provided the deeply sampled blood TCRbeta repertoires that made up the dataset. The repertoires were made available in a free public database intended to serve as a resource for research on the immune response to SARS-CoV-2. The samples were drawn from the first 160 participants of the ongoing ImmuneRACE study and from 1,254 subjects provided by 6 global collaborators. The sample metadata nearly always contained a de-identified subject ID, COVID-19 status, age in years and sex. Where available, HLA class I and class II types were obtained from metadata supplied by the sample provider rather than from assay-based typing. The full study reports these points: Clinical and demographic metadata were provided uncurated, with the amount varying by source and participant.

TCRbeta CDR3 regions were amplified from genomic DNA using the immunoSEQ Assay, a bias-controlled multiplex PCR. The original pipeline was this. The number of nucleated cells in each sample was estimated by amplification of reference gene primers within the assay. Sequence reads were collapsed and filtered to measure the absolute abundance of every unique TCRbeta CDR3 rearrangement. Productive Simpson clonality was computed per sample as the square root of Simpson's diversity index over productive rearrangements. TCRdb provides this immuneACCESS table in a form limited to in-frame rearrangements. Some clones are lacking; in checked studies, under half of them reflect an unresolved V gene, and why the rest are absent is not known. V and J calls and clone size are those listed in that table; D and trimming were worked out from the DNA. This sample holds over 250,000 clones; about 89% were observed only once. The leading ten clones occupy around 10% of the sample.

A second Seattle source provided samples from volunteer blood donors who had recovered from COVID-19. Collaborating institutions collected whole blood in K2EDTA tubes following their own protocols. For TCRbeta analysis, collaborators shipped samples in one of three forms: frozen whole blood, isolated PBMCs, or DNA extracted from either of those sample types. Sequenced sample: peripheral blood. The chain joins TRBV9 to TRBJ2-3; 9 of the junction bases match TRBD2. The clonotype comes from a middle-aged man who had recovered from COVID-19. The CDR3 has the sequence CASSTLWTSADTQYF. The base sequence is TGTGCCAGCAGCACGCTTTGGACTAGCGCAGATACGCAGTATTTT.